This T cell receptor beta chain was obtained from a study of T cells in Graves' hyperthyroidism and ophthalmopathy (dated by TCRdb to between 2017 and 2020). In the study overall: Peripheral blood samples were taken at initial diagnosis, before any treatment was given. The approximately 98 discovery patients were randomly divided into training and test sets at a 7:3 ratio. Once sampling was done, hyperthyroidism patients were given methimazole at a starting dose of 30 mg daily, whereas ophthalmopathy patients were given high-dose intravenous methylprednisolone. A discovery cohort of approximately 100 patients, about 43 with Graves' ophthalmopathy and 55 to 60 with stable Graves' hyperthyroidism, was used to find distinguishing TCR V-J signatures. The paper describes TCR Vbeta CDR3 sequencing of more than 120 peripheral blood samples, made up of some 42 ophthalmopathy patients, 70 to 75 hyperthyroidism patients and 17 progressor patients. Prospective prediction of ophthalmopathy was tested in an independent validation cohort consisting of about 19 hyperthyroidism patients and approximately 16 patients who later progressed to ophthalmopathy. Thyroid tissue and blood T-cell repertoires from more than five Graves' hyperthyroidism patients were also compared in the study.

This clonotype was picked up many times. Its antigen specificity is not known. No base qualities exist here, and no much larger clone lies one base off it. Per the germline V gene (reference sequence), MNHEY is the CDR1 and SMNVEV is the CDR2. Spanning cysteine to phenylalanine, the CDR3 consists of 13 amino acids. Of all the DNA, just the CDR3 is kept, 39 bases in frame from base 1. Deletion took 5 bases off V and 6 bases off J, with a span of 12 bases between the germline ends. What the research found in general, with its limitations: Sample size was not statistically predetermined, and investigators were not blinded to group allocation. In cross-validation, a model built on a 13 V-J signature told ophthalmopathy apart from stable hyperthyroidism with about 90% sensitivity and about 81% specificity, and in testing the same model reached 80%/75%. Blood samples also contained most of the expanded thyroid clonotypes (frequency above 0.001), which suggests that blood repertoires may reflect thyroid immune responses. In validation, progression to ophthalmopathy was predicted by the model with 70.59% sensitivity and 72% to 85% specificity, a median of around 5.9 months before onset.

The TCR beta CDR3 regions were amplified from RNA transcripts. A first-round RT-PCR of the TCR CDR3 used the HTBI primer set with the Qiagen OneStep RT-PCR kit. The libraries were constructed in a second round of multiplex PCR and then size-selected and purified. Libraries were sequenced paired-end with 100 bp reads on an Illumina HiSeq2000. As for the original processing: SOAPnuke was used to process the raw data, with reads discarded if the reads contained adapters or uncalled bases, had a mean Phred below 15, or lacked an exact constant-primer or identifier match. High-quality paired reads were merged using COPE v1.2.5, and each unique nucleotide sequence was defined as a clonotype. Clonotypes were aligned to IMGT TRBV, TRBD and TRBJ reference segments using MiTCR v1.1. Analysis was restricted to V-J combinations with a frequency above 0.0001, which covered 99.2% of repertoires. The TCS score was defined as the ratio of F50 (clonal expansion) to E x V (chaos), calculated using BLOSUM62-based TCRdist between CDR3 peptides within each V-J. Welch's t-statistics and random forest reduced around 550 V-J features to under 15, which were used in a naive Bayes classifier (R e1071). The public reads were run again by TCRdb, first through fastp at Q25 and then through MiXCR, and only productive beta chains were kept. Each entry merges the rows of one CDR3 protein and shows their most common DNA and genes. The V and J calls follow TCRdb's processing rather than the paper's. The sample records about 700,000 distinct CDR3 sequences, 12% to 15% of which are singletons. The ten top clones hold about 10% of the sample.

Stable Graves' hyperthyroidism was defined as no progression to ophthalmopathy during 18 months of follow-up. Hyperthyroidism patients were newly diagnosed, had a disease duration of under 2 months, and were aged 18 to 65 years. The study excluded patients with uncontrolled infections, other autoimmune diseases, pregnancy or lactation. Diagnoses were established on the basis of clinical symptoms, serum thyroxine and TRAb, thyroid ultrasound, and orbital computed tomography. PBMCs were separated from under 12 ml of fresh peripheral blood using Ficoll-Paque density gradient centrifugation. Total RNA was extracted with Trizol reagent, and quality was checked on an Agilent 2100 Bioanalyzer.

The TCR comes from a young woman with Graves' hyperthyroidism. Rearrangement joined TRBV27 to TRBJ2-3; possibly the D gene is TRBD1, per 5 matching bases. Specimen: blood. The DNA reads TGTGCCAGCAGTAGGGGTCCCTGGGATACGCAGTATTTT. Translated, this gives CASSRGPWDTQYF.